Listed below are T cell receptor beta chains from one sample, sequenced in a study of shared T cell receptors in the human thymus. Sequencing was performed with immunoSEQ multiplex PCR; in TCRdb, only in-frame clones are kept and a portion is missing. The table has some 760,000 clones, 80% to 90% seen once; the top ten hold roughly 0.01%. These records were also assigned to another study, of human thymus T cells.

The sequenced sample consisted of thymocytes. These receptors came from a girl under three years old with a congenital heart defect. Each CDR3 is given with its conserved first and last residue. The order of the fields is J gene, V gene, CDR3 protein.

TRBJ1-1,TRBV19,CASSADRGGYTEAFF
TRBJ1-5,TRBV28,CASSSSTADRFYNQPQHF
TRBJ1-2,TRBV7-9,CASSLVGQGSGYTF
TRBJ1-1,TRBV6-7,CASSYRGGGKCRATEAFF
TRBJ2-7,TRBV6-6,CASRSTGLSSYEQYF
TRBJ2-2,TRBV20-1,CSARRGGELFF
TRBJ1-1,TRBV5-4,CASSLPGGQYTEAFF
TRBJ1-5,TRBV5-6,CASSFKGEQHGVNQPQHF
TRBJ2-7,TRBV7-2,CASSPWDRESKVVTYEQYF
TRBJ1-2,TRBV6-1,CAVNTTTGEDGYTF
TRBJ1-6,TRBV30,CAWNVPGGIRQFYNSPLRF
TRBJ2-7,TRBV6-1,CASGPPGGEQYF
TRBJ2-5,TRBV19,CASSIVKGQGIEETQYF
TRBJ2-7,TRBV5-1,CASSSGQGYEQYF
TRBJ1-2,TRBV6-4,CASSDPTGEGDYGYTF
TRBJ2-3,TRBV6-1,CASSDRLTGTTTSTDTQYF
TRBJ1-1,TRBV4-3,CASSQADRGPNTEAFF
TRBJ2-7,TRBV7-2,CASRRRAGGPSYEQYF
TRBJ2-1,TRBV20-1,CSASSVDEQFF
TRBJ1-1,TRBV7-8,CASTMDRVGIENTEAFF
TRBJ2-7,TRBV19,CASSTKGQASYEQYF
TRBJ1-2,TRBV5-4,CASSGNRGPFYGYTF
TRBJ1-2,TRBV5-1,CASSLAVGTNGYTF
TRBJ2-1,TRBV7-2,CASSQRLKSEQFF
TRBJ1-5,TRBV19,CASSIPTATYNQPQHF
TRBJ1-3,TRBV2,CASTLGEPVGNTIYF
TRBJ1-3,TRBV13,CASRRRGSGNTIYF
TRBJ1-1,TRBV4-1,CASSHMDRDEAFF
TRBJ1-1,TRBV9,CASSVGKGRGTEAFF
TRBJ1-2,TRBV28,CASRQFWGDNRGYGYTF
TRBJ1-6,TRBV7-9,CASSLGQGSNSPLHF
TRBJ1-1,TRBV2,CASSGPLEVAFF
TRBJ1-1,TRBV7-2,CASSSTPGTGLNTEAFF
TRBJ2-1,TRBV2,CASCPKSSGLAGYNEQFF
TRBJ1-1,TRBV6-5,CASSYSNRGRGAFF
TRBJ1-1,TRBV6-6,CASSYRGTNTEAFF
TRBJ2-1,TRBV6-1,CAGRTGPLYNEQFF
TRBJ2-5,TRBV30,CAWQTSEEETQYF
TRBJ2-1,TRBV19,CASSTGLAGELYNEQFF
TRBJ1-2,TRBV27,CASSNHRGGGGYTF
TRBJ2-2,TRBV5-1,CASSSPRKGEGDMTGELFF